This TCR beta chain originates from a study of blood T cell repertoires in COVID-19. Only in-frame clones appear in the TCRdb table, and some are missing; sequencing was by immunoSEQ multiplex PCR. The top ten hold around 2.3% of the sample, which has around 180,000 clones, about 85% seen once. This CDR3 has 14 amino acids. J lost 6 bases, V lost 6 bases, and 7 bases had no gene match. CDR1 is MNHEY, CDR2 SVGAGI, per germline. What was sequenced was peripheral blood. The receptor was derived from a man aged 70 or older with active or convalescent COVID-19. The V and J genes are TRBV6-5 and TRBJ1-1; 10 bases are a match to TRBD1. The CDR3 DNA reads as TGTGCCAGCAGCCGCGGGACAGGGGTGTCTGAAGCTTTCTTT. Protein sequence: CASSRGTGVSEAFF.